The 5 T cell receptor beta chains listed next were all sequenced from one sample in a study of response to subunit inactivated influenza vaccine. TCRdb fed the RT-PCR reads into MiXCR, producing one record per CDR3 protein. The sample carries under 550,000 distinct CDR3 sequences, approximately 6.9% recorded once. The sequencing here drew on PBMCs from blood, taken 23 to 25 months after vaccination. The receptor source for this set is a man in his fifties or sixties who received an inactivated influenza vaccine.

The chain couples TRBV7-9 to TRBJ2-2; 8 nucleotides align to TRBD1. CDR1 is SEHNR, CDR2 FQNEAQ, per germline (reference sequence). The V and J ends lost 2 bases and 4 bases, in that order; junction bases with no gene match: 6. This CDR3 has 16 amino acids. This CDR3 reads CASSLLIQGVTGELFF. The DNA for the CDR3 is TGTGCCAGCAGCTTACTCATACAGGGGGTCACCGGGGAGCTGTTTTTT.

This clonotype was observed a few times. The gene calls are TRBV6-5 and TRBJ2-7, with 10 nucleotides matching TRBD2. Trimming took 0 bases from V and 4 from J; bases not matched to a gene: 12. Per germline, CDR1 MNHEY and CDR2 SVGAGI. The CDR3 is 18 residues long. Here the CDR3 reads CASSYSTPGLAGEYEQYF. CDR3 sequence (DNA): TGTGCCAGCAGTTACTCGACCCCAGGGCTAGCGGGAGAGTACGAGCAGTACTTC.

This clonotype appeared a few times. This sequence joins TRBV20-1 and TRBJ2-5; D is undetermined. V lost 3 bases, J lost 1 base, and 9 bases lay in between. Germline-derived CDR1 and CDR2 are DFQATT and SNEGSKA (reference sequence). The CDR3 spans 13 residues. Here the CDR3 reads CSARSASQETQYF. The CDR3 DNA reads as TGCAGTGCTAGGTCGGCTAGCCAAGAGACCCAGTACTTC.

This clonotype has a handful of counts. The genes are TRBV4-1 and TRBJ2-7; D is ambiguous. The V and J ends lost 0 bases and 2 bases respectively, with 8 bases between them. The CDR3 is 14 residues long. CDR1 and CDR2 (germline): MGHRA, YSYEKL. The CDR3, as DNA: TGCGCCAGCAGCCAAGAGGTAGGGCCCTACGAGCAGTACTTC. It specifies CASSQEVGPYEQYF.

This clonotype was detected a few times. The V and J genes are TRBV10-3 and TRBJ2-3, with D possibly being TRBD2 (6 bases). The CDR3 is made up of 13 amino acids. The germline V gene has CDR1 ENHRY and CDR2 SYGVKD. V lost 11 bases, J lost 3 bases, and 15 bases lay in between. In DNA form, the CDR3 reads TGTGCCCTTCGGGAGAGTCGTACAGATACGCAGTATTTT. It yields the protein CALRESRTDTQYF.